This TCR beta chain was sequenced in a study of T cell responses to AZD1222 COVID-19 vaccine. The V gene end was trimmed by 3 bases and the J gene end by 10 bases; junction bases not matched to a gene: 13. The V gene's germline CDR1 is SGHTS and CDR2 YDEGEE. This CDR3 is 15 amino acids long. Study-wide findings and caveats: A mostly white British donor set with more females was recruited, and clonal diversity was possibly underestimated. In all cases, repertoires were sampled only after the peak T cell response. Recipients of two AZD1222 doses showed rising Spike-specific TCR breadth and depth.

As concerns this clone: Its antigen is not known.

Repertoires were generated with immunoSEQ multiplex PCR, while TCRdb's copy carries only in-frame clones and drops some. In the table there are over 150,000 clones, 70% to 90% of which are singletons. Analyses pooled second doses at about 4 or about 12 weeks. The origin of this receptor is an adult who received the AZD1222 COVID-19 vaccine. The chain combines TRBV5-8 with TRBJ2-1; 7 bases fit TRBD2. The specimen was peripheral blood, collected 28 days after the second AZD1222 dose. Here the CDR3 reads CASSSVGGGMREQFF. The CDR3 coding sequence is TGTGCCAGCAGCTCGGTTGGGGGGGGGATGAGAGAGCAGTTCTTC.